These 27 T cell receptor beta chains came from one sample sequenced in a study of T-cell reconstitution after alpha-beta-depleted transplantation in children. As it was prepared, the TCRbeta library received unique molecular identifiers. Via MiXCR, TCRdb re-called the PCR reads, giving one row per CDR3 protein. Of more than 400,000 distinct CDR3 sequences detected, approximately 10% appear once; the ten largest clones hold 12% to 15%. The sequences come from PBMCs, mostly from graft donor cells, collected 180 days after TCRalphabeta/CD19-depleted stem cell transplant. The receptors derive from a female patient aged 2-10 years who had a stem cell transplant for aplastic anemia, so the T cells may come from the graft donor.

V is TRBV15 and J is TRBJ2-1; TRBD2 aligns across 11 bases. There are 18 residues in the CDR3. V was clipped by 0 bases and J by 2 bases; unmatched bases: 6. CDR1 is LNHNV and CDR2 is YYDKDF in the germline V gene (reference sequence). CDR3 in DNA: TGTGCCACCAGCAGAGAGCTACTAGCGGGAGCCCCCTACAATGAGCAGTTCTTC. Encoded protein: CATSRELLAGAPYNEQFF.

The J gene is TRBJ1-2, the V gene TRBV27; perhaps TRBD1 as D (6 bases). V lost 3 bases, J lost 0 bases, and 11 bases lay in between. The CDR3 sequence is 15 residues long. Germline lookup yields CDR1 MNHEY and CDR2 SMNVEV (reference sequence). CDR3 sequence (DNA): TGTGCCAGCAGTTTGCAGGGGACGGCTAACTATGGCTACACCTTC. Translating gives CASSLQGTANYGYTF.

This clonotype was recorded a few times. The DNA for the CDR3 is TGCGCCAGCAGCTCCCCCCCTACAGCAAACCTCATGGATACGCAGTATTTT. Translating gives CASSSPPTANLMDTQYF. The chain uses TRBV5-1 and TRBJ2-3; no clear D. Germline V gives CDR1 SGHRS, CDR2 YFSETQ. Trimming took 3 bases from V and 6 from J, leaving 23 bases between them. The CDR3 length is 17 residues. The variable domain in full, with the rest retrieved from reference TRBV5-1 and TRBJ2-3, is KAGVTQTPRYLIKTRGQQVTLSCSPISGHRSVSWYQQTPGQGLQFLFEYFSETQRNKGNFPGRFSGRQFSNSRSEMNVSTLELGDSALYLCASSSPPTANLMDTQYFGPGTRLTVL.

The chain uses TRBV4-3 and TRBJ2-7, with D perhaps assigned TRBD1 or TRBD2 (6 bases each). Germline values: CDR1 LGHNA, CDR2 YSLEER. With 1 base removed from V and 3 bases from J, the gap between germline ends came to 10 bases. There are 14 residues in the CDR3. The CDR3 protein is CASSQGGGSYEQYF. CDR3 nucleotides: TGCGCCAGCAGCCAAGGAGGGGGGAGCTACGAGCAGTACTTC.

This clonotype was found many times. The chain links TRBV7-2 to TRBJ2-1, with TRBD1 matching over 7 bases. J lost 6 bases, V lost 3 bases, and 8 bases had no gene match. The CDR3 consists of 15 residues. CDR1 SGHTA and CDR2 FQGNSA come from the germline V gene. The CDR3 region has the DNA TGTGCCAGCAGCTTGGGTACAGGGGTGGTCAATGAGCAGTTCTTC. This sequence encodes CASSLGTGVVNEQFF.

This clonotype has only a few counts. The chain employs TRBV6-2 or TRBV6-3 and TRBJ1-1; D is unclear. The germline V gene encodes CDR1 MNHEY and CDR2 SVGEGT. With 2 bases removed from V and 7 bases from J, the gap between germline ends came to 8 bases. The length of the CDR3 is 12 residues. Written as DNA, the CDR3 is TGTGCCAGCAGTTACGGGAAGATTGAAGCTTTCTTT. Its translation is CASSYGKIEAFF.

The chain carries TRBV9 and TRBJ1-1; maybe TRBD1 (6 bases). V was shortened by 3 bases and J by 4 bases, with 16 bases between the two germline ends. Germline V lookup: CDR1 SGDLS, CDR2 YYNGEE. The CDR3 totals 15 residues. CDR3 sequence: CASSEGGTGLTEAFF. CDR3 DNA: TGTGCCAGCAGCGAGGGGGGCACAGGGCTCACTGAAGCTTTCTTT.

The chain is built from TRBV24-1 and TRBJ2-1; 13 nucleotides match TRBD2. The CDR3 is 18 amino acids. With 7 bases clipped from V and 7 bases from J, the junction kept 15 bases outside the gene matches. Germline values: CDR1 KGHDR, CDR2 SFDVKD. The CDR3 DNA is TGTGCCACCAGACCCGGGACTAGCGGGACAGAGCTCGGGAATGAGCAGTTCTTC. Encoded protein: CATRPGTSGTELGNEQFF.

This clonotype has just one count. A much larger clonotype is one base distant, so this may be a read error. CDR3 in amino acids: CASSSYEKALHLAKNSQYF. The CDR3 DNA follows: TGTGCCAGCAGTTCCTATGAGAAGGCTCTCCATCTAGCCAAAAACAGTCAGTACTTC. The genes are TRBV28 and TRBJ2-4; tentatively, D is TRBD2 (5 bases). Germline V CDR1 and CDR2: MDHEN, SYDVKM. This CDR3 contains 19 residues.

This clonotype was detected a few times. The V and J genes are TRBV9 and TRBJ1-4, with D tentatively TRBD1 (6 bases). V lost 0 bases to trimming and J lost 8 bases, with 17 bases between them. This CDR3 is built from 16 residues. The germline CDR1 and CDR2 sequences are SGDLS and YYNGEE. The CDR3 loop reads CASSVGGGYRDEKLFF. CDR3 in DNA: TGTGCCAGCAGCGTAGGGGGCGGTTACAGGGACGAAAAACTGTTTTTT.

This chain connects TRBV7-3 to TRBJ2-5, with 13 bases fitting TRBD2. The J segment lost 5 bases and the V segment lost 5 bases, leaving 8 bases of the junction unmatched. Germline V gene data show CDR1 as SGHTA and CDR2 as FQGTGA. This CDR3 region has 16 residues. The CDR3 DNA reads TGTGCCAGCAGCCGGACTAGCGGGGGAGGGGAGGAGACCCAGTACTTC. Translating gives CASSRTSGGGEETQYF.

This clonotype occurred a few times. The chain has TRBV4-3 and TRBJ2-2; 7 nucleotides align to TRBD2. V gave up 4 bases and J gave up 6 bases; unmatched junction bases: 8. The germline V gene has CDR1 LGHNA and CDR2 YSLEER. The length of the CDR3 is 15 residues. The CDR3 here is CASSPLAGVAGELFF. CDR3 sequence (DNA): TGCGCCAGCAGCCCCCTCGCGGGAGTCGCCGGGGAGCTGTTTTTT.

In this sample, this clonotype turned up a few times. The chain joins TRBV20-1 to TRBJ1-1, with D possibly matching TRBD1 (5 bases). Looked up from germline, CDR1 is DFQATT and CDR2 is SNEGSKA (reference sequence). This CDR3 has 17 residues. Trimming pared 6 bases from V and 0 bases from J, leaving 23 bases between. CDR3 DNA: TGCAGTGCCCATAGGGACGGAGTAACTCTTATGAACACTGAAGCTTTCTTT. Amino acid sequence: CSAHRDGVTLMNTEAFF.

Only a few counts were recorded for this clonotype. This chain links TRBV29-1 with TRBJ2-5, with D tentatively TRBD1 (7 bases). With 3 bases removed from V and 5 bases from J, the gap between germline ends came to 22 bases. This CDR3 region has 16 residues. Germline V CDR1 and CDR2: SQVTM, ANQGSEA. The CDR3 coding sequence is TGCAGCGTTGATGGCTTTTCGGGACAGCGGGTGGAGACCCAGTACTTC. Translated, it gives CSVDGFSGQRVETQYF.

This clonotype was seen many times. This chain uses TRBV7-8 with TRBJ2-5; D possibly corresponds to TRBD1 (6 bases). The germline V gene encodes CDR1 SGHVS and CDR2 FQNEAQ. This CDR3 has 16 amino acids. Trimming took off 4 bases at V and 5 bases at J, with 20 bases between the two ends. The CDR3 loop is CASSSSAPGQQETQYF. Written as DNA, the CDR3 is TGTGCCAGCAGCTCCTCCGCTCCGGGACAACAGGAGACCCAGTACTTC. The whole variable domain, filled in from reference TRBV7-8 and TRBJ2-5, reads GAGVSQSPRYKVAKRGQDVALRCDPISGHVSLFWYQQALGQGPEFLTYFQNEAQLDKSGLPSDRFFAERPEGSVSTLKIQRTQQEDSAVYLCASSSSAPGQQETQYFGPGTRLLVL.

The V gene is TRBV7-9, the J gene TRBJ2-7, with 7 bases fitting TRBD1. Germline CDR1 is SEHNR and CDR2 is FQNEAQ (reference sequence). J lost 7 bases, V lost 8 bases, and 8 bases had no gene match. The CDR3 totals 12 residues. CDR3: CASGRQGNEQYF. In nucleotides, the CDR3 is TGTGCCAGCGGTCGACAGGGTAATGAGCAGTACTTC.

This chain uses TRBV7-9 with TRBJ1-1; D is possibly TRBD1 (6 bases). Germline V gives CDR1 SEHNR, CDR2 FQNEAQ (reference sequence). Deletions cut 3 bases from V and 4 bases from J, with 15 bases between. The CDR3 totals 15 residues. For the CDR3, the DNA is TGTGCCAGCAGCTTCTCGGGGGGGCTGGGCACTGAAGCTTTCTTT. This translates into CASSFSGGLGTEAFF. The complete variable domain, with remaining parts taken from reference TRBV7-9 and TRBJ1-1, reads DTGVSQNPRHKITKRGQNVTFRCDPISEHNRLYWYRQTLGQGPEFLTYFQNEAQLEKSRLLSDRFSAERPKGSFSTLEIQRTEQGDSAMYLCASSFSGGLGTEAFFGQGTRLTVV.

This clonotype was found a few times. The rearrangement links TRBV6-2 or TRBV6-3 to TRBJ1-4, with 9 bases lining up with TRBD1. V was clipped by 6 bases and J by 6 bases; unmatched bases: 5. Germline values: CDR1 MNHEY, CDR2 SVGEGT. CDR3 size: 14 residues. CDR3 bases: TGTGCCAGCAGGACCGGGACAGGGTATGAAAAACTGTTTTTT. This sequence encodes CASRTGTGYEKLFF.

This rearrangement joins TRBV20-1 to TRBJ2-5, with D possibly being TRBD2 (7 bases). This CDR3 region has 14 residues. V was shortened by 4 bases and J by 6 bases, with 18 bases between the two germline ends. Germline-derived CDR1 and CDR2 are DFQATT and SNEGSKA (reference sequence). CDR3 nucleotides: TGCAGTGCTAAAGCAGCGGGGAGGGGGAAGACCCAGTACTTC. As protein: CSAKAAGRGKTQYF.

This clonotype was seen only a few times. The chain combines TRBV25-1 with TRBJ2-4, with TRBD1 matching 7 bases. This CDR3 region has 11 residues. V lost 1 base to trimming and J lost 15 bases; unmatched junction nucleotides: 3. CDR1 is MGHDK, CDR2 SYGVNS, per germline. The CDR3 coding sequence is TGTGCCAGCAGTGAATCGACAGGGTTGTACTTC. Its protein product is CASSESTGLYF.

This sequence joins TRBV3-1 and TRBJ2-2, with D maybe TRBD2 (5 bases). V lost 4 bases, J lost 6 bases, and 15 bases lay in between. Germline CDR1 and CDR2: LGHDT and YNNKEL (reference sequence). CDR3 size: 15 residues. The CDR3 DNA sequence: TGTGCCAGCAGCCTCACAGTTCCCGGGGCCGGGGAGCTGTTTTTT. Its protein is CASSLTVPGAGELFF. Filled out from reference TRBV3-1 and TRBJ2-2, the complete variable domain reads DTAVSQTPKYLVTQMGNDKSIKCEQNLGHDTMYWYKQDSKKFLKIMFSYNNKELIINETVPNRFSPKSPDKAHLNLHINSLELGDSAVYFCASSLTVPGAGELFFGEGSRLTVL.

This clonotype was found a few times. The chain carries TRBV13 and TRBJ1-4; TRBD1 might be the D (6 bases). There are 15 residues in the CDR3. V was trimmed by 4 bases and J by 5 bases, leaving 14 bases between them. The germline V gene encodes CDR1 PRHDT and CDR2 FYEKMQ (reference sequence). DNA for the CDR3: TGTGCCAGCAGCTCATCGACAGGAGCCAATGAAAAACTGTTTTTT. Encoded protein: CASSSSTGANEKLFF.

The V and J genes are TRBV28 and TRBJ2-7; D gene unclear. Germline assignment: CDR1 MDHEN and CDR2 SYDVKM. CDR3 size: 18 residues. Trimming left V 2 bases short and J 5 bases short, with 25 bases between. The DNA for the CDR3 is TGTGCCAGCAGTTTAACCCCTTTCCGAGGCCGGAAGACTGACGAGCAGTACTTC. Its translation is CASSLTPFRGRKTDEQYF.

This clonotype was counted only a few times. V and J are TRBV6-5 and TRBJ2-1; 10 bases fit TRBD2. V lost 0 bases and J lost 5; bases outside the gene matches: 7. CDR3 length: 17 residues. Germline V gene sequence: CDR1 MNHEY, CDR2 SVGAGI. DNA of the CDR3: TGTGCCAGCAGTTACTCGATCCCTAGCGGGAGTAACAATGAGCAGTTCTTC. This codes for CASSYSIPSGSNNEQFF.

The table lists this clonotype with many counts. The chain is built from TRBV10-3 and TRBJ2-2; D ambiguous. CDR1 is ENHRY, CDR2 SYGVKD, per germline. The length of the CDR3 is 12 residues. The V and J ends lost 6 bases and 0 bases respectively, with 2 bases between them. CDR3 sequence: CAISPNTGELFF. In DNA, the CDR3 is TGTGCCATCAGCCCGAACACCGGGGAGCTGTTTTTT.

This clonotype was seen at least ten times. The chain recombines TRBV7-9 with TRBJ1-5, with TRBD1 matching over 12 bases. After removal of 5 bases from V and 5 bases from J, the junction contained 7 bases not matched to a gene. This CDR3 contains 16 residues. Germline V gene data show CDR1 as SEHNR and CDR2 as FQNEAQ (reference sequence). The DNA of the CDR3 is TGTGCCAGCAGCCTTGGGACAGGGGGCGAAGATCAGCCCCAGCATTTT. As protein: CASSLGTGGEDQPQHF.

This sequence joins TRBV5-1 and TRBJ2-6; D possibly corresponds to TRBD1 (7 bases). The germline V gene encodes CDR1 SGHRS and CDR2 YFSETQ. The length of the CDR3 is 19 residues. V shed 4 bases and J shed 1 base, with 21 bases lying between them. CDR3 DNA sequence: TGCGCCAGCAGCCCGCGGGGACAGAATCTTGCGTCTGGGGCCAACGTCCTGACTTTC. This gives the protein CASSPRGQNLASGANVLTF.